This T cell receptor beta chain was recorded in a study of blood T cell repertoires in COVID-19. Study-wide background: Some COVID-19 samples were acute and others convalescent; all came from the United States, Italy and Spain.

Produced via immunoSEQ multiplex PCR; TCRdb's table is partial and in-frame only. The sample has about 190,000 clones; roughly 83% are singletons. Participants, about 18 to 90 years old, spanned more than 20 US areas. Self-reported history from a screening survey and questionnaire set each donor's cohort. Trimming removed 4 bases from V and 2 bases from J; junction bases left unmatched: 4. Per germline, CDR1 LGHDT and CDR2 YNNKEL (reference sequence). The CDR3 runs to 16 residues. Sequenced material: PBMCs or T cells enriched from blood (not recorded which). The chain links TRBV3-1 (or the pseudogene TRBV3-2) to TRBJ2-3, with 12 bases matching TRBD2. The TCR was taken from a woman under 40 who had recovered from COVID-19. CDR3: CASSLGTSGLTDTQYF. Written as DNA, the CDR3 is TGTGCCAGCAGCCTAGGGACTAGCGGGCTCACAGATACGCAGTATTTT.